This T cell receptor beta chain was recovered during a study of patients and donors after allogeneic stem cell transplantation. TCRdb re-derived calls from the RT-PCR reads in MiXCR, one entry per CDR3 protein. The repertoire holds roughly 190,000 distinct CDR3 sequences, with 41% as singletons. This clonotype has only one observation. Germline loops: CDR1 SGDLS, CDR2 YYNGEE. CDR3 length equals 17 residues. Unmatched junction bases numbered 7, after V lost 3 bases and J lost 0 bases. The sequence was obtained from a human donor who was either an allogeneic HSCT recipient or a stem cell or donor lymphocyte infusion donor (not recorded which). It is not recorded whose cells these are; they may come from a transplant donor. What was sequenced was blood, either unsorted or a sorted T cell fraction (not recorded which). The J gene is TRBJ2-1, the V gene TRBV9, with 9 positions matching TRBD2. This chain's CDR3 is CASSGLNSGGSYNEQFF. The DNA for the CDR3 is TGTGCCAGCAGCGGATTAAATAGCGGGGGCTCCTACAATGAGCAGTTCTTC.